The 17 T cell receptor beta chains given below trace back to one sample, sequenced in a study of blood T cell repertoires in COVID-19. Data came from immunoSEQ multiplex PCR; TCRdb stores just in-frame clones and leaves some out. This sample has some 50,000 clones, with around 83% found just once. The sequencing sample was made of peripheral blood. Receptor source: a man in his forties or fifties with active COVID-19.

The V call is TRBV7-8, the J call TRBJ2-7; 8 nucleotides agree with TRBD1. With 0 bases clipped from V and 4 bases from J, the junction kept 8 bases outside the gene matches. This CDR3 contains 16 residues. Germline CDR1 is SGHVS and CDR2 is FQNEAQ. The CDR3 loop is CASSLAPSRDRYEQYF. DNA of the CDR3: TGTGCCAGCAGCTTAGCCCCCTCCCGGGACAGGTACGAGCAGTACTTC.

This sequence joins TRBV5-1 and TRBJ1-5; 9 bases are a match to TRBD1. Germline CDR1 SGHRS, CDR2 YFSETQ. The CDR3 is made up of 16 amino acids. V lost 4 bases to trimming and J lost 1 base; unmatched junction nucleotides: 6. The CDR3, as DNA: TGCGCCAGCAGCCCCGTCGGGACAGGGAGCAATCAGCCCCAGCATTTT. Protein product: CASSPVGTGSNQPQHF.

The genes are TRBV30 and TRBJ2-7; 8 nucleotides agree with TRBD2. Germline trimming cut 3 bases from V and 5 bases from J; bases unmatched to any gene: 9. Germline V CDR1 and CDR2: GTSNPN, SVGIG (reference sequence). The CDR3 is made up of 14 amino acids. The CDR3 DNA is TGTGCCTGGAGGGGGACTAGGATTGCTAACGAGCAGTACTTC. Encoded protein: CAWRGTRIANEQYF. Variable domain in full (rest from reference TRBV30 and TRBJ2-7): SQTIHQWPATLVQPVGSPLSLECTVEGTSNPNLYWYRQAAGRGLQLLFYSVGIGQISSEVPQNLSASRPQDRQFILSSKKLLLSDSGFYLCAWRGTRIANEQYFGPGTRLTVT.

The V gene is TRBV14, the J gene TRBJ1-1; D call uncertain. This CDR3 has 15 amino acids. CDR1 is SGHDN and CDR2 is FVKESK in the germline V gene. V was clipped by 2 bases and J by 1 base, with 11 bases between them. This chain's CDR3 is CASSQNSKRNTEAFF. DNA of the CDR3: TGTGCCAGCAGCCAAAACAGCAAACGGAACACTGAAGCTTTCTTT.

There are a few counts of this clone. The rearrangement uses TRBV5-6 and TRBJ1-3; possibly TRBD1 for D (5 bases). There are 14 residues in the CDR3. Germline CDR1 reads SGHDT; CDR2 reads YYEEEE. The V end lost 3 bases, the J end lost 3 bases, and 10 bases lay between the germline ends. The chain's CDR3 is CASSWGLIGNTIYF. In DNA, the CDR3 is TGTGCCAGCAGCTGGGGACTAATTGGAAACACCATATATTTT.

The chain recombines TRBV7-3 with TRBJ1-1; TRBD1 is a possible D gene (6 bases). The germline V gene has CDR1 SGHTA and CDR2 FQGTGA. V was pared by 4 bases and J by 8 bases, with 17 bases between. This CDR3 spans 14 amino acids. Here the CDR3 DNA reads TGTGCCAGCAGCTCTGGACAGTCTTTAGCCGAAGCTTTCTTT. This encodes CASSSGQSLAEAFF.

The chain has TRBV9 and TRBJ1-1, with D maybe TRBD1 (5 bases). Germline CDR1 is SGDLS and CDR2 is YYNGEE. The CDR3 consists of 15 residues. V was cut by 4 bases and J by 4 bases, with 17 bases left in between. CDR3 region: CASSPGTYGGTEAFF. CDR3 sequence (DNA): TGTGCCAGCAGCCCAGGGACGTACGGGGGCACTGAAGCTTTCTTT.

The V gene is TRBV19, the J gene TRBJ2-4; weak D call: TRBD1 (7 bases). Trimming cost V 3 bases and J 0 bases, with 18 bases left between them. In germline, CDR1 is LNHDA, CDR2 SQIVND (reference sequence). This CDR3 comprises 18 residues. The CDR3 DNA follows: TGTGCCAGTAGTATCGCAGGGGGGAGCCTATTAGCCAAAAACATTCAGTACTTC. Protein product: CASSIAGGSLLAKNIQYF.

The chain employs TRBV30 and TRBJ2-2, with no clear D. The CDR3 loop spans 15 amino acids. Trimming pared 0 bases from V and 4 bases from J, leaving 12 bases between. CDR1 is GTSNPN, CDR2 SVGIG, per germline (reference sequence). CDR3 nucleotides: TGTGCCTGGAGTGTCGATAGGCGAGGCACCGGGGAGCTGTTTTTT. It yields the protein CAWSVDRRGTGELFF.

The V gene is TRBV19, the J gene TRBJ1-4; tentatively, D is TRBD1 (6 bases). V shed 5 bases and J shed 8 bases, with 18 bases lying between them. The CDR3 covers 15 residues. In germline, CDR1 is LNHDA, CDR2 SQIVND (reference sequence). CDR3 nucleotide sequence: TGTGCCAGTAGTTCCTGGACAGCGAGACGGGAAAAACTGTTTTTT. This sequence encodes CASSSWTARREKLFF.

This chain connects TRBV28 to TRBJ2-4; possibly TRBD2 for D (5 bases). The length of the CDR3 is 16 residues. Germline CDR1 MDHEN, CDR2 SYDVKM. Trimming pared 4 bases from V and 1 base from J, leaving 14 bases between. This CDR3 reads CASSWVKSGAKNIQYF. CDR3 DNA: TGTGCCAGCAGTTGGGTCAAATCGGGGGCCAAAAACATTCAGTACTTC.

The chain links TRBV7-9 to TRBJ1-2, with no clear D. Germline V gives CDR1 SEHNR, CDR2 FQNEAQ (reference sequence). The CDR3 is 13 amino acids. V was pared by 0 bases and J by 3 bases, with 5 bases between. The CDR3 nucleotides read TGTGCCAGCAGCTTAGCGGCAGACTATGGCTACACCTTC. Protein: CASSLAADYGYTF.

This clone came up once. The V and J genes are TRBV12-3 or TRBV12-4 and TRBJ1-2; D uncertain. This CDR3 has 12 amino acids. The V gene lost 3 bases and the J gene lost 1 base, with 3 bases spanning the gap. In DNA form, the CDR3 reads TGTGCCAGCAGTTTCTTTAACTATGGCTACACCTTC. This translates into CASSFFNYGYTF.

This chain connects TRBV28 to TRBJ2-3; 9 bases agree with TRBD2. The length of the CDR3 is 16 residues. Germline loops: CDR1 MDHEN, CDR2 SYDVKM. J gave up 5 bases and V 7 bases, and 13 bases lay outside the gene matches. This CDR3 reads CASIRGGSGRRDTQYF. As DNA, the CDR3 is TGTGCCAGCATCCGAGGGGGTAGCGGGAGAAGAGATACGCAGTATTTT.

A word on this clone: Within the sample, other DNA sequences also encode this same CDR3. CDR3 in amino acids: CASSSPPRETQYF. The CDR3 bases are TGTGCCAGCAGTTCGCCGCCGAGGGAGACCCAGTACTTC. V usage is TRBV27 and J usage is TRBJ2-5; D call uncertain. The CDR3 loop spans 13 amino acids. The V end lost 4 bases, the J end lost 5 bases, and 11 bases lay between the germline ends. Germline CDR1 MNHEY, CDR2 SMNVEV (reference sequence).

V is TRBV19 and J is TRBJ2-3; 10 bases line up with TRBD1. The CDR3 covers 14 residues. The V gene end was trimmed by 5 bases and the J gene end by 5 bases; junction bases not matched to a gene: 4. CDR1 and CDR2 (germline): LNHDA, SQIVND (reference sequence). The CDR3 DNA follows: TGTGCCAGTAGTTCTCGGACAGGGGGAGATACGCAGTATTTT. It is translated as CASSSRTGGDTQYF.

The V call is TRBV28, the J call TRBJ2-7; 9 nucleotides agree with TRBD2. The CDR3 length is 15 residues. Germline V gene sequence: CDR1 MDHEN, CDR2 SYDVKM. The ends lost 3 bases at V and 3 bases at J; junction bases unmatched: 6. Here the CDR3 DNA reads TGTGCCAGCAGTTTTAGGCTAGCGGGGCACTACGAGCAGTACTTC. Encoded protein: CASSFRLAGHYEQYF.